This T cell receptor beta chain is from a study of blood T cell repertoires in COVID-19. At the level of the study: Samples came from the United States, Italy and Spain, spanning acute and convalescent COVID-19. T cells, B-cell-depleted T cells, or PBMCs supplied cDNA or gDNA.

Germline V gives CDR1 SNHLY, CDR2 FYNNEI. With 5 bases removed from V and 2 bases from J, the gap between germline ends came to 16 bases. The CDR3 is made up of 16 amino acids. Authors' processing steps: How many nucleated cells were present was estimated from reference gene primer amplification. TCRdb's table, derived via immunoSEQ multiplex PCR, lists solely in-frame clones and lacks some. The D gene and trimming were derived from the DNA, and the V and J assignments and clone size from that table. The sample holds tens of thousands of clones, roughly 80% seen once. The sequence was obtained from a human donor in a cohort sampled during active COVID-19. V usage is TRBV2 and J usage is TRBJ2-1; D might be TRBD2 (6 bases). Sequencing was performed on peripheral blood. CDR3 bases: TGTGCCAGCAGTAGAGCCTTAGCGGACGCCTACAATGAGCAGTTCTTC. This codes for CASSRALADAYNEQFF.